This T cell receptor (beta chain) was sequenced during a study of PD-L1 blockade in urothelial cancer. Study overall: Bladder-origin urothelial cancer in males described about 85% of the roughly 29 patients. Prior chemotherapy ranged from 0 to 3 regimens per patient.

The table came from immunoSEQ multiplex PCR; TCRdb's copy has only in-frame clones and leaves some out. The table records some 40,000 clones, 82% of them present only once. This CDR3 region has 10 residues. V was shortened by 8 bases and J by 8 bases, with 9 bases between the two germline ends. Germline CDR1 reads SNHLY; CDR2 reads FYNNEI. This clone was seen a single time. The source was PBMCs, collected around atezolizumab (anti-PD-L1) treatment. The chain combines TRBV2 with TRBJ1-2, with no clear D. The sequence came from a man in his 60s with urothelial cancer. The CDR3 spells CASGPRGYTF. For the CDR3, the DNA is TGTGCCAGCGGGCCCCGGGGCTACACCTTC.